The present entry profiles one T cell receptor (beta chain) with its context. Its antigen is as yet unknown. This CDR3 contains 16 residues. CDR1 SGHTA and CDR2 FQGNSA come from the germline V gene. Germline trimming cut 4 bases from V and 8 bases from J; bases unmatched to any gene: 13. Method: immunoSEQ multiplex PCR; TCRdb's copy keeps in-frame clones and lacks some. Here the sample spans 3,000 to 4,500 clones, over 65% being singletons. These data are taken from a study of high-grade serous ovarian cancer treatment subgroups. Study-wide results and caveats: Without spatial data, bulk sequencing limits insight into HGSC tumor diversity. Repertoire analysis covered CDR3 alone, not CDR1 or CDR2.

The tumor samples were collected prior to definitive surgery or chemotherapy. The receptor comes from a human donor with high-grade serous ovarian cancer. The sample comprised tumor tissue. The chain carries TRBV7-2 and TRBJ2-1, with 8 bases that match TRBD2. In DNA form, the CDR3 reads TGTGCCAGCAGCTCCCTGGGGGTGGGACTAGGGGATGAGCAGTTCTTC. Protein product: CASSSLGVGLGDEQFF.